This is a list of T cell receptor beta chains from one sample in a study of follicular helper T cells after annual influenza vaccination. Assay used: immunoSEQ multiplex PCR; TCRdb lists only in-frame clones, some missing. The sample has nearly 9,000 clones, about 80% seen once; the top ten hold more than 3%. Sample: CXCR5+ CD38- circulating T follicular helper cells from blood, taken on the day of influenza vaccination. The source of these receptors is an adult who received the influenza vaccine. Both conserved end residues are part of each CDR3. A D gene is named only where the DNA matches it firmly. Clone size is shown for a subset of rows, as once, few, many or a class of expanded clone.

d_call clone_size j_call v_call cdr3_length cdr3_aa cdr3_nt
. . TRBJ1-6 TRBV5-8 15 CASTPTESIDSPLHF TGTGCCAGCACCCCGACCGAGAGTATAGACTCACCCCTCCACTTT
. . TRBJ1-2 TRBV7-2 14 CASSFPGGIYGYTF TGTGCCAGCAGCTTCCCGGGAGGAATCTATGGCTACACCTTC
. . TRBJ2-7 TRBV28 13 CASKIAHSYEQYF TGTGCCAGCAAGATCGCACACTCCTACGAGCAGTACTTC
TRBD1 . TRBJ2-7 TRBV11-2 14 CASSFSTGHYEQYF TGTGCCAGCAGCTTTTCGACAGGGCACTACGAGCAGTACTTC
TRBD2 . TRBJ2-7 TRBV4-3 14 CASRLEAGAYEQYF TGCGCCAGTCGATTGGAAGCGGGAGCCTACGAGCAGTACTTC
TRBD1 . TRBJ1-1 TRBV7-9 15 CASSFLTGGGTEAFF TGTGCCAGCAGCTTTCTGACAGGGGGAGGCACTGAAGCTTTCTTT
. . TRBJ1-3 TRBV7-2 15 CASSSTGLRGNTIYF TGTGCCAGCAGCTCTACAGGGTTGAGAGGAAACACCATATATTTT
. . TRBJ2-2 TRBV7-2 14 CASIKDTNTGELFF TGTGCCAGCATCAAAGATACGAACACCGGGGAGCTGTTTTTT
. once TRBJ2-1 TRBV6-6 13 CASGREPDNEQFF TGTGCCAGCGGACGGGAACCCGACAATGAGCAGTTCTTC
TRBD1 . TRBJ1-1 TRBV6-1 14 CASMEAGGSTEAFF TGTGCCAGCATGGAGGCAGGGGGGAGTACTGAAGCTTTCTTT
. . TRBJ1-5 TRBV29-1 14 CSVTQGRGNQPQHF TGCAGCGTCACACAGGGCCGGGGCAATCAGCCCCAGCATTTT
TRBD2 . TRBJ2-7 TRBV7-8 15 CASSLGREGSYEQYF TGTGCCAGCAGCTTAGGTCGGGAGGGCTCCTACGAGCAGTACTTC
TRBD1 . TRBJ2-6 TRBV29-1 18 CSVAGGPGRRSGANVLTF TGCAGCGTTGCAGGGGGCCCGGGACGCCGCTCTGGGGCCAACGTCCTGACTTTC
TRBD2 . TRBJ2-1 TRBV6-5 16 CASSYWGSGAYNEQFF TGTGCCAGCAGTTACTGGGGTAGCGGGGCTTACAATGAGCAGTTCTTC
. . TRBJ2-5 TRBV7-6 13 CASSLHIQETQYF TGTGCCAGCAGCTTACACATCCAAGAGACCCAGTACTTC
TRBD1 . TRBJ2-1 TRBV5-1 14 CASSLGGAGTGKFF TGCGCCAGCAGCTTGGGTGGGGCAGGGACAGGGAAATTCTTC
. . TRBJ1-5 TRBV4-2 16 CASSQVGQYSNQPQHF TGTGCCAGCAGCCAAGTTGGGCAGTATAGCAATCAGCCCCAGCATTTT
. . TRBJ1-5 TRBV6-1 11 CASSDPGPQHF TGTGCCAGCAGCGATCCGGGACCCCAGCATTTT
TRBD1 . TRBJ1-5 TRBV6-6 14 CASSYEGASQPQHF TGTGCCAGCAGTTACGAGGGGGCGAGTCAGCCCCAGCATTTT
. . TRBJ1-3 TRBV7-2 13 CASSLGTENTIYF TGTGCCAGCAGCTTGGGGACGGAAAACACCATATATTTT
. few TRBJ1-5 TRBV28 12 CASTAGVQPQHF TGTGCCAGCACCGCAGGGGTTCAGCCCCAGCATTTT
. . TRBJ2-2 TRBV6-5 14 CASNKDSNTGELFF TGTGCCAGCAACAAAGACAGCAACACCGGGGAGCTGTTTTTT
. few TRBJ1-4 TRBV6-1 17 CASSESQGGTTNEKLFF TGTGCCAGCAGTGAAAGCCAGGGTGGGACAACTAATGAAAAACTGTTTTTT
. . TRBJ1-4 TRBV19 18 CASSIALKGGATNEKLFF TGTGCCAGTAGTATTGCCCTCAAAGGGGGGGCAACTAATGAAAAACTGTTTTTT
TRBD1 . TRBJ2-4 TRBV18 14 CASSPGQGADIQYF TGTGCCAGCTCACCGGGACAGGGGGCAGACATTCAGTACTTC
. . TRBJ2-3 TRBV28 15 CASSLSAGGIGTQYF TGTGCCAGCAGTTTATCGGCAGGGGGGATTGGTACGCAGTATTTT
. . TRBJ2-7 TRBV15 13 CATSRGRSYEQYF TGTGCCACCAGCAGAGGCCGGAGTTACGAGCAGTACTTC
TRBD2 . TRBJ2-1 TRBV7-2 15 CASSFLAGGHNEQFF TGTGCCAGCAGCTTCCTAGCGGGAGGGCACAATGAGCAGTTCTTC
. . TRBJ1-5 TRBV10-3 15 CATTNDHSGDQPQHF TGTGCCACGACGAACGACCACTCGGGTGATCAGCCCCAGCATTTT
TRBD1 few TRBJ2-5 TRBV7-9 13 CASSLGQQETQYF TGTGCCAGCAGCTTGGGACAGCAAGAGACCCAGTACTTC
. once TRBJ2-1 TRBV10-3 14 CAIRPPEGGNEQFF TGTGCCATCAGGCCCCCGGAGGGGGGCAATGAGCAGTTCTTC
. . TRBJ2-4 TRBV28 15 CASSSGDGVKNIQYF TGTGCCAGCAGTTCGGGGGACGGGGTCAAAAACATTCAGTACTTC
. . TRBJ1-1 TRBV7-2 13 CASSLRSFGEAFF TGTGCCAGCAGCTTAAGAAGTTTTGGTGAAGCTTTCTTT
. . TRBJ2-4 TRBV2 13 CASSEEAKNIQYF TGTGCCAGCAGTGAAGAAGCCAAAAACATTCAGTACTTC
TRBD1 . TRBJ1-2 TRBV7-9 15 CASSSGTGANYGYTF TGTGCCAGCAGCTCAGGGACAGGGGCGAACTATGGCTACACCTTC
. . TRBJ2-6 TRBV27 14 CASSFISGANVLTF TGTGCCAGCAGTTTCATCTCTGGGGCCAACGTCCTGACTTTC
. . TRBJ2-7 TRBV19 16 CASSESIPSGAREQYF TGTGCCAGTAGCGAAAGCATTCCCTCGGGGGCGCGCGAGCAGTACTTC
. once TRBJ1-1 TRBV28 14 CASTAGGMNTEAFF TGTGCCAGTACGGCGGGGGGCATGAACACTGAAGCTTTCTTT
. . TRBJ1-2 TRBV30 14 CAWSARERQYGYTF TGTGCCTGGAGTGCGCGGGAGAGACAGTATGGCTACACCTTC
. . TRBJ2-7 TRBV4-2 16 CASSQELGARGYEQYF TGTGCCAGCAGCCAAGAACTGGGGGCGCGGGGATACGAGCAGTACTTC
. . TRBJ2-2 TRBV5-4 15 CASSFNPVNTGELFF TGTGCCAGCAGCTTTAATCCCGTTAACACCGGGGAGCTGTTTTTT
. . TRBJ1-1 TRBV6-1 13 CATKLQGGTEAFF TGTGCCACCAAGCTTCAGGGAGGAACTGAAGCTTTCTTT
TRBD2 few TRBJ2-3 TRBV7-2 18 CASSPRQGRGASTDTQYF TGTGCCAGCAGCCCGCGACAAGGGAGGGGCGCTAGCACAGATACGCAGTATTTT
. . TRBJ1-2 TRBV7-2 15 CASSPGMGDDYGYTF TGTGCCAGCAGCCCAGGGATGGGGGATGACTATGGCTACACCTTC
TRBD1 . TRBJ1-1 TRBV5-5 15 CASSPRDRVDTEAFF TGTGCCAGCAGCCCCCGGGACAGGGTAGACACTGAAGCTTTCTTT
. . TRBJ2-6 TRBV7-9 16 CASSLVTAPGANVLTF TGTGCCAGCAGCTTAGTCACGGCGCCTGGGGCCAACGTCCTGACTTTC